These 8 T cell receptor beta chains share one sample of origin, sequenced in a study of early T cells in non-severe SARS-CoV-2 infection. TCRdb passed the 5' RACE reads through MiXCR, listing each CDR3 protein once. Of more than 60,000 distinct CDR3 sequences detected, approximately 13% appear once; the ten largest clones hold about 8.3%. The sequencing sample was made of whole blood. The receptors here all came from an adult who was a healthcare worker with PCR-confirmed SARS-CoV-2 infection or an uninfected control (not recorded which).

In this sample, this clonotype turned up a few times. The chain combines TRBV13 with TRBJ2-7; 8 nucleotides agree with TRBD2. The V gene end was trimmed by 6 bases and the J gene end by 3 bases; junction bases not matched to a gene: 13. The CDR3 sequence is 16 residues long. In germline, CDR1 is PRHDT, CDR2 FYEKMQ (reference sequence). DNA for the CDR3: TGTGCCAGCAGACTAGGGAGGGTAGCGGGACGCTACGAGCAGTACTTC. It encodes CASRLGRVAGRYEQYF.

J is TRBJ2-4 and V is TRBV29-1; no clear D. The CDR3 covers 11 residues. V was trimmed by 7 bases and J by 6 bases, leaving 10 bases between them. Germline loops: CDR1 SQVTM, CDR2 ANQGSEA. The CDR3 protein is CSGGGGNIQYF. CDR3 DNA: TGCAGCGGAGGCGGCGGAAACATTCAGTACTTC. The full variable domain, rest sourced from reference TRBV29-1 and TRBJ2-4, is SAVISQKPSRDICQRGTSLTIQCQVDSQVTMMFWYRQQPGQSLTLIATANQGSEATYESGFVIDKFPISRPNLTFSTLTVSNMSPEDSSIYLCSGGGGNIQYFGAGTRLSVL.

The rearrangement links TRBV4-1 to TRBJ1-4; 7 positions agree with TRBD1. V shed 5 bases, J shed 8 bases, and the junction held 11 bases outside the gene matches. CDR1 and CDR2 (germline): MGHRA, YSYEKL. This CDR3 is 15 amino acids long. CDR3 coding DNA: TGCGCCAGCAGCACCCGACAGGGCATAGCCGAAAAACTGTTTTTT. Residues: CASSTRQGIAEKLFF.

This clonotype was detected many times. The chain carries TRBV7-3 and TRBJ2-3; maybe TRBD1 (7 bases). The CDR3 is 15 residues long. The germline CDR1 and CDR2 sequences are SGHTA and FQGTGA. V lost 6 bases to trimming and J lost 3 bases, with 16 bases between them. The chain's CDR3 is CASSLQGRWTDTQYF. The CDR3 DNA reads as TGTGCCAGCAGTTTACAGGGGAGGTGGACAGATACGCAGTATTTT.

This clonotype was counted many times. The rearrangement uses TRBV6-6 and TRBJ2-1; the match to TRBD1 covers 11 bases. This CDR3 comprises 15 residues. The V gene's germline CDR1 is MNHNY and CDR2 SVGAGI (reference sequence). V lost 0 bases and J lost 9; bases outside the gene matches: 4. The CDR3 sequence: CASSYSGQGAGEQFF. Written as DNA, the CDR3 is TGTGCCAGCAGTTACTCCGGACAGGGGGCTGGTGAGCAGTTCTTC.

The chain has TRBV4-2 and TRBJ2-7, with 10 bases that match TRBD1. CDR1 is LGHNA and CDR2 is YNFKEQ in the germline V gene. CDR3 size: 15 residues. Trimming removed 1 base from V and 7 bases from J; junction bases left unmatched: 7. The CDR3 sequence: CASSQGTGGRREQYF. The CDR3 region has the DNA TGTGCCAGCAGCCAAGGGACAGGGGGTAGGAGGGAGCAGTACTTC.

V usage is TRBV9 and J usage is TRBJ2-2; D is unclear. Trimming stripped 4 bases from V and 2 bases from J, with 12 bases between. Looked up from germline, CDR1 is SGDLS and CDR2 is YYNGEE. The CDR3 contains 15 residues. The CDR3 bases are TGTGCCAGCAGCCGCGTGCAAGGCAACACCGGGGAGCTGTTTTTT. This codes for CASSRVQGNTGELFF. Filled out from reference TRBV9 and TRBJ2-2, the complete variable domain reads DSGVTQTPKHLITATGQRVTLRCSPRSGDLSVYWYQQSLDQGLQFLIQYYNGEERAKGNILERFSAQQFPDLHSELNLSSLELGDSALYFCASSRVQGNTGELFFGEGSRLTVL.

The chain uses TRBV7-9 and TRBJ1-2; D is unresolved. Trimming removed 5 bases at V and 5 bases at J, with 12 bases between. The CDR3 runs 13 residues. Germline V gene data show CDR1 as SEHNR and CDR2 as FQNEAQ (reference sequence). This CDR3 is CASSQERQYGYTF. The CDR3 nucleotides read TGTGCCAGCAGCCAGGAAAGGCAGTATGGCTACACCTTC. Full variable domain (missing parts from reference TRBV7-9 and TRBJ1-2): DTGVSQNPRHKITKRGQNVTFRCDPISEHNRLYWYRQTLGQGPEFLTYFQNEAQLEKSRLLSDRFSAERPKGSFSTLEIQRTEQGDSAMYLCASSQERQYGYTFGSGTRLTVV.